The rows below give T cell receptor beta chains drawn from one sample of a study of T cells in tuberculosis. Clones were sequenced by immunoSEQ multiplex PCR, and TCRdb holds only the in-frame ones, with some missing. The sample lists around 33,000 clones; 85% to 95% were seen once. Source material: PBMCs. The receptors derive from a donor aged 10 to 29 with latent tuberculosis or without tuberculosis infection. Some clones in this sample may be carry-over from other donors' samples. CDR3s include the opening cysteine and the closing phenylalanine or tryptophan. Each record gives: clone size, J gene, V gene, D gene, CDR3 length, CDR3 protein, CDR3 DNA. The D gene is left open where the match is weak. Clone size, where shown, is once, few, many, or a class for clones that have expanded.

NA TRBJ2-3 TRBV10-1 TRBD2 17 CASSEGLAGGTTDTQYF TGCGCCAGCAGTGAGGGACTAGCGGGGGGGACCACAGATACGCAGTATTTT
NA TRBJ1-1 TRBV5-6 NA 19 CASSPTRGDYLFRNTEAFF TGTGCCAGCAGCCCGACGCGAGGGGACTATCTTTTTAGGAACACTGAAGCTTTCTTT
NA TRBJ2-5 TRBV7-9 TRBD1 16 CASSPRQGMTPETQYF TGTGCCAGCAGCCCCCGACAGGGGATGACCCCAGAGACCCAGTACTTC
NA TRBJ2-2 TRBV2 NA 13 CASSSTGTLELFF TGTGCCAGCAGTTCTACCGGGACATTGGAGCTGTTTTTT
NA TRBJ1-4 TRBV6-1 NA 16 CASSEAVGRVDEKLFF TGTGCCAGCAGTGAAGCCGTCGGCAGGGTGGATGAAAAACTGTTTTTT
few TRBJ2-7 TRBV4-1 NA 13 CASSQEAIREQYF TGCGCCAGCAGCCAAGAAGCGATTCGCGAGCAGTACTTC
NA TRBJ1-2 TRBV5-1 TRBD1 15 CASSLDGQGGYGYTF TGCGCCAGCAGCTTGGACGGGCAGGGGGGCTATGGCTACACCTTC
NA TRBJ2-1 TRBV7-9 TRBD2 13 CASSPFGRNEQFF TGTGCCAGCAGCCCCTTCGGGAGGAATGAGCAGTTCTTC
NA TRBJ1-3 TRBV5-1 TRBD1 16 CASSLQGQDSGNTIYF TGCGCCAGCAGCTTGCAGGGACAGGACTCTGGAAACACCATATATTTT
NA TRBJ1-5 TRBV7-8 TRBD1 18 CASITSTGTVYSNQPQHF TGTGCCAGCATCACATCGACGGGGACAGTATATAGCAATCAGCCCCAGCATTTT
NA TRBJ2-2 TRBV28 NA 15 CASCSSGLNTGELFF TGTGCCAGCTGTAGTAGCGGATTAAACACCGGGGAGCTGTTTTTT
NA TRBJ1-4 TRBV7-6 TRBD1 17 CASSLGIWTGGGGELFF TGTGCCAGCAGCTTAGGGATTTGGACAGGGGGCGGAGGTGAACTGTTTTTT
medium-sized TRBJ2-7 TRBV19 TRBD1 15 CASSIAGTGDYEQYF TGTGCCAGTAGTATCGCCGGGACAGGGGATTACGAGCAGTACTTC
NA TRBJ1-2 TRBV5-5 TRBD1 14 CASSPDRGFYGYTF TGTGCCAGCAGCCCCGACAGGGGTTTCTATGGCTACACCTTC
once TRBJ1-2 TRBV15 NA 14 CATSRDLTPGGTLF TGTGCCACCAGCAGAGATCTTACCCCTGGCGGGACTCTCTTC
NA TRBJ2-1 TRBV6-1 NA 14 CATGQFGSYNEQFF TGTGCCACAGGGCAGTTTGGTTCCTACAATGAGCAGTTCTTC
NA TRBJ2-7 TRBV18 NA 16 CASSPYGSSNSYEQYF TGTGCCAGCTCACCTTACGGGTCTTCTAACTCCTACGAGCAGTACTTC
once TRBJ2-5 TRBV13 NA 11 CASSLRETQYF TGTGCCAGCAGCTTACGAGAGACCCAGTACTTC
NA TRBJ2-1 TRBV30 NA 14 CAWSGEIFLDEQFF TGTGCCTGGAGTGGAGAGATTTTCTTGGATGAGCAGTTCTTC
NA TRBJ1-5 TRBV5-6 NA 14 CASSSGSGMQPQHF TGTGCCAGCAGCTCCGGGTCAGGGATGCAGCCCCAGCATTTT
once TRBJ2-7 TRBV5-3 TRBD1 13 CARSFGDRGQQYF TGTGCCAGAAGCTTTGGGGACAGGGGGCAGCAGTACTTC
NA TRBJ2-6 TRBV6-6 NA 15 CASSYPYLWANVLTF TGTGCCAGCAGTTACCCGTATCTGTGGGCCAACGTCCTGACTTTC
NA TRBJ1-3 TRBV9 NA 13 CASSVGHQDTIYF TGTGCCAGCAGCGTAGGACACCAGGACACCATATATTTT
NA TRBJ1-2 TRBV28 TRBD1 12 CAIPDRDYGYTF TGTGCCATCCCGGACAGGGACTATGGCTACACCTTC
NA TRBJ1-6 TRBV27 TRBD1 15 CASSWDRGMDSPLHF TGTGCCAGCAGTTGGGACAGGGGCATGGATTCACCCCTCCACTTT
NA TRBJ2-7 TRBV6-1 NA 13 CATGHRVVYEQYF TGTGCCACCGGGCACAGGGTGGTTTACGAGCAGTACTTC
NA TRBJ1-2 TRBV19 NA 15 CASRHRGLKQYGYTF TGTGCCAGTAGACACCGCGGACTCAAACAATATGGCTACACCTTC
NA TRBJ1-2 TRBV6-1 TRBD1 11 CASSGDRVFAF TGTGCCAGCAGTGGTGACAGGGTTTTCGCCTTC
NA TRBJ2-1 TRBV14 NA 13 CASSQGTGTEQFF TGTGCCAGCAGCCAAGGGACCGGGACAGAGCAGTTCTTC
NA TRBJ1-5 TRBV6-1 NA 13 CASGGTALQPQHF TGTGCCAGCGGCGGAACCGCTCTCCAGCCCCAGCATTTT
NA TRBJ1-2 TRBV5-5 TRBD1 14 CASSWETGDGGYTF TGTGCCAGCAGTTGGGAGACAGGGGACGGCGGCTACACCTTC
NA TRBJ1-1 TRBV27 TRBD1 14 CASSRDRVNTEAFF TGTGCCAGCAGCCGGGACAGGGTTAACACTGAAGCTTTCTTT
NA TRBJ2-1 TRBV27 NA 12 CASSSAFNEQFF TGTGCCAGCAGTTCAGCGTTCAATGAGCAGTTCTTC
NA TRBJ2-3 TRBV9 NA 14 CASSVSPSADTQYF TGTGCCAGCAGCGTCTCTCCCAGCGCAGATACGCAGTATTTT
NA TRBJ2-7 TRBV7-6 NA 19 CASSQNAFFNVEHLDEQYF TGTGCCAGCAGCCAAAATGCTTTCTTTAACGTCGAGCACCTCGACGAGCAGTACTTC
NA TRBJ1-1 TRBV15 NA 15 CATSRDTLANTEAFF TGTGCCACCAGCAGAGATACCTTAGCGAACACTGAAGCTTTCTTT
NA TRBJ2-7 TRBV7-6 NA 16 CASSLAFPGTPYEQYF TGTGCCAGCAGCTTAGCGTTCCCGGGGACACCCTACGAGCAGTACTTC
NA TRBJ2-7 TRBV6-1 TRBD2 15 CASSGGLARLYEQYF TGTGCCAGCAGTGGAGGACTAGCGCGGCTGTACGAGCAGTACTTC
NA TRBJ2-7 TRBV6-6 TRBD1 15 CASSTLRTGSYEQYF TGTGCCAGCAGTACCCTGCGGACAGGTTCCTACGAGCAGTACTTC
NA TRBJ2-2 TRBV7-9 TRBD1 16 CASSLGGQGYTGELFF TGTGCCAGCAGCTTAGGTGGACAGGGTTACACCGGGGAGCTGTTTTTT
NA TRBJ2-4 TRBV2 TRBD2 16 CAAGTSGGRAKNIQYF TGTGCCGCCGGGACTAGCGGGGGGAGAGCCAAAAACATTCAGTACTTC
once TRBJ2-7 TRBV5-6 TRBD1 12 CASSLGDRVVYF TGTGCCAGCAGCTTGGGGGACAGGGTTGTGTACTTC
NA TRBJ2-2 TRBV5-1 NA 11 CASTVTGELFF TGCGCCAGCACAGTCACCGGGGAGCTGTTTTTT
NA TRBJ2-4 TRBV5-4 TRBD1 15 CASSSFGTEGNIQYF TGTGCCAGCAGCTCGTTCGGGACAGAGGGCAACATTCAGTACTTC
NA TRBJ2-7 TRBV6-6 TRBD1 16 CASSYSRAGGFYEQYF TGTGCCAGCAGTTACAGTAGGGCAGGGGGCTTCTACGAGCAGTACTTC
once TRBJ1-1 TRBV15 NA 15 CATSRGGSSNTEAFF TGTGCCACCAGCAGAGGGGGCTCCTCGAACACTGAAGCTTTCTTT
NA TRBJ1-1 TRBV15 NA 14 CATSRDHWGGEAFF TGTGCCACCAGCAGAGATCATTGGGGCGGTGAAGCTTTCTTT
NA TRBJ1-1 TRBV18 TRBD1 14 CASSLGQVITEAFF TGTGCCAGCTCTCTGGGACAGGTTATCACTGAAGCTTTCTTT
NA TRBJ2-7 TRBV4-1 NA 15 CASSQGWQEGYEQYF TGCGCCAGCAGCCAAGGGTGGCAGGAGGGCTACGAGCAGTACTTC
NA TRBJ1-2 TRBV19 NA 15 CASSIATADRNGYTF TGTGCCAGTAGTATAGCCACTGCCGACAGGAATGGCTACACCTTC